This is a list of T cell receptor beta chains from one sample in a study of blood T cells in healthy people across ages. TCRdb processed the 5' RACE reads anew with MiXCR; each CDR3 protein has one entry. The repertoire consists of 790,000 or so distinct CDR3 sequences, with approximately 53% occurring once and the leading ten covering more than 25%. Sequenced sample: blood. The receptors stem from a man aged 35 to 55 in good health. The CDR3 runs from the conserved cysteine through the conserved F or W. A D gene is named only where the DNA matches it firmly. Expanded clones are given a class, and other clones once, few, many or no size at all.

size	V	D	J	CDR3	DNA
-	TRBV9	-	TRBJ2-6	CASSVVRGSGANVLTF	TGTGCCAGCAGCGTGGTCAGGGGCTCTGGGGCCAACGTCCTGACTTTC
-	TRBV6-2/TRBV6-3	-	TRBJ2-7	CASRGTLPVYEQYF	TGTGCCAGCAGAGGGACACTCCCCGTCTACGAGCAGTACTTC
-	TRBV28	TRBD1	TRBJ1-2	CASSSDRVIKGGYTF	TGTGCCAGCAGCTCCGACAGGGTGATAAAGGGTGGCTACACCTTC
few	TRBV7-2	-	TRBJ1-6	CASGQGFISPLHF	TGTGCCAGCGGGCAGGGGTTTATTTCACCCCTCCACTTT
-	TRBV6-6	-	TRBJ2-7	CASTYSDNEQYF	TGTGCCAGCACTTACAGTGACAATGAGCAGTACTTC
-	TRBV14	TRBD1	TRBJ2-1	CASSPISGGSYNEQFF	TGTGCCAGCAGCCCCATCTCAGGGGGCTCCTACAATGAGCAGTTCTTC
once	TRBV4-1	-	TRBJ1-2	CASRGESNYGYTF	TGCGCCAGCAGGGGGGAGTCTAACTATGGCTACACCTTC
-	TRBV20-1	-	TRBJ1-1	CSAKPEGEAFF	TGCAGTGCGAAACCAGAAGGAGAAGCTTTCTTT
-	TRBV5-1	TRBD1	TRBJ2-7	CASSLGEDRGYEQYF	TGCGCCAGCAGCTTGGGTGAGGACAGGGGCTACGAGCAGTACTTC
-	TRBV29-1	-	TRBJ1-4	CSVASGRRNEKLFF	TGCAGCGTTGCTTCCGGGCGGCGAAATGAAAAACTGTTTTTT
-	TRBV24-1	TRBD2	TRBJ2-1	CATSDPAGGGYNEQFF	TGTGCCACCAGTGACCCAGCGGGGGGGGGATACAATGAGCAGTTCTTC
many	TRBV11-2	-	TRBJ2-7	CASSLERGAEQYF	TGTGCCAGCAGCTTAGAACGGGGCGCCGAGCAGTACTTC
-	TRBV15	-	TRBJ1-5	CATSRDLGLPASSNQPQHF	TGTGCCACCAGCAGAGATTTGGGCCTTCCGGCTAGTAGCAATCAGCCCCAGCATTTT
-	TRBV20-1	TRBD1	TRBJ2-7	CSAIRQGTYEQYF	TGCAGTGCTATAAGACAGGGGACGTACGAGCAGTACTTC
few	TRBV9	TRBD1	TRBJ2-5	CASSPDRGLETQYF	TGTGCCAGCAGCCCGGACAGGGGGTTAGAGACCCAGTACTTC
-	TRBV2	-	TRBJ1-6	CASSEYEEPLHF	TGTGCCAGCAGTGAATACGAAGAACCCCTCCACTTT
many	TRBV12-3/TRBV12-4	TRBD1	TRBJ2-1	CASSSTGGSYNEQFF	TGTGCCAGCAGTTCCACAGGGGGCTCCTACAATGAGCAGTTCTTC
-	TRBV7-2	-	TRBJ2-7	CASSLIERYEQYF	TGTGCCAGCAGCTTAATCGAGAGATACGAGCAGTACTTC
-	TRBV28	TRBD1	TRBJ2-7	CASKFPGQGYEQYF	TGTGCCAGCAAGTTCCCGGGACAGGGCTACGAGCAGTACTTC
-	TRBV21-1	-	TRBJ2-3	CASSLHQGAISGTDTQYF	TGTGCCAGCAGCCTTCACCAGGGGGCGATAAGTGGCACAGATACGCAGTATTTT
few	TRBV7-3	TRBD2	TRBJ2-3	CASRDSGGTDTQYF	TGTGCCAGCAGGGATAGCGGGGGCACGGATACGCAGTATTTT
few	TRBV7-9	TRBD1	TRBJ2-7	CASSLVRMDRGPNPPYEQYF	TGTGCCAGCAGCTTAGTTCGTATGGACAGGGGGCCAAACCCTCCCTACGAGCAGTACTTC
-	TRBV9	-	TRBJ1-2	CASSDGTIDGYTF	TGTGCCAGCAGCGATGGGACGATAGATGGCTACACCTTC
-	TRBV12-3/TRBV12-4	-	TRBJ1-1	CASGLAGTEAFF	TGTGCCAGCGGGTTAGCAGGCACTGAAGCTTTCTTT
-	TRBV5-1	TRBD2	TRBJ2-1	CASSLGLAGVLQVRHDEQFF	TGCGCCAGCAGCCTCGGACTAGCGGGAGTCCTACAGGTCCGCCACGATGAGCAGTTCTTC
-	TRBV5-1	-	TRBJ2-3	CASSLERVGTDTQYF	TGCGCCAGCAGCTTGGAGAGGGTTGGCACAGATACGCAGTATTTT
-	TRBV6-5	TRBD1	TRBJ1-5	CASRGQISNQPQHF	TGTGCCAGCAGGGGACAGATTAGCAATCAGCCCCAGCATTTT
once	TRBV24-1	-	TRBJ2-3	CATSDSDRTLIQQSQYF	TGTGCCACCAGTGACTCCGACAGAACCTTGATACAGCAATCGCAGTATTTT
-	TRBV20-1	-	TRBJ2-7	CSARRRDKSWEQYF	TGCAGTGCCCGAAGGAGGGACAAGTCGTGGGAGCAGTACTTC
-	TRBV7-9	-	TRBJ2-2	CAGGAPGNQNTGELFF	TGTGCCGGGGGGGCGCCGGGGAACCAGAACACCGGGGAGCTGTTTTTT
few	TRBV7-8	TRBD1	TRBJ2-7	CASSVGQAYEQYF	TGTGCCAGCAGTGTGGGACAGGCCTACGAGCAGTACTTC